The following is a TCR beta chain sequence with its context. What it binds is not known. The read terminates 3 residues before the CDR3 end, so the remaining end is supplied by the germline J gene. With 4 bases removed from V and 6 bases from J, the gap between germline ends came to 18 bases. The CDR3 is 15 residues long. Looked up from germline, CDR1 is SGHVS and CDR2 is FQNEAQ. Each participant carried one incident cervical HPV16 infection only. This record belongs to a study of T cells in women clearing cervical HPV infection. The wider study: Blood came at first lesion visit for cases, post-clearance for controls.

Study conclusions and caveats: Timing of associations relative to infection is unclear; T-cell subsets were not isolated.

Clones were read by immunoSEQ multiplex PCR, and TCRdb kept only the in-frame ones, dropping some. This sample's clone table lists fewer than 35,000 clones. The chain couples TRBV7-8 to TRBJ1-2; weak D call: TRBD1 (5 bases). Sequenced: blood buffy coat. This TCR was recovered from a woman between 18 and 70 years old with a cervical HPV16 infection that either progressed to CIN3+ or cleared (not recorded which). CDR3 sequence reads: CASSSQGLFSDGYTF. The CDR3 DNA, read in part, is TGTGCCAGCAGCTCCCAGGGACTCTTTAGCGATGGC.